This T cell receptor beta chain was recovered during a study of blood T cell repertoires in COVID-19. As originally analysed: Amplification from reference gene primers served as the basis for estimated nucleated cell counts. Profiling relied on immunoSEQ multiplex PCR, and the TCRdb table lists in-frame clones only, not all of them. Clone size and the V and J calls come from that table; the DNA yielded D and trimming. The table lists over 50,000 clones, 88% of them singletons. The V and J ends lost 5 bases and 5 bases, in that order; junction bases with no gene match: 8. There are 14 residues in the CDR3. CDR1 is KGHSH, CDR2 LQKENI, per germline.

Sequencing was carried out using peripheral blood. The clonotype comes from a human donor in a cohort sampled during active COVID-19. V and J are TRBV18 and TRBJ1-1, with 7 positions matching TRBD1. The CDR3 protein is CASSETGRRTEAFF. The CDR3 nucleotides are TGTGCCAGCTCAGAGACAGGGCGGCGGACTGAAGCTTTCTTT.